One and the same sample provided the 9 T cell receptor beta chains below, sequenced in a study of T-cell memory formation after mild COVID-19. TCRdb itself ran the 5' RACE reads through MiXCR, one entry per CDR3 protein. Of just under 550,000 distinct CDR3 sequences in the sample, around 20% were seen once. Sequences were obtained from PBMCs or a T cell subset sorted from them (not recorded which). The source of these receptors is an adult woman who had mild COVID-19 (a few samples of this study predate the infection). Cell type and time point are not known.

Only one count was recorded for this clonotype. The V and J genes are TRBV20-1 and TRBJ2-7; unclear D gene. Germline V gene sequence: CDR1 DFQATT, CDR2 SNEGSKA (reference sequence). The CDR3 is made up of 12 amino acids. Trimming cost V 1 base and J 3 bases, with 7 bases left between them. The CDR3 DNA sequence: TGCAGTGCTAGAGGGCTGAACTACGAGCAGTACTTC. Its protein product is CSARGLNYEQYF.

The J gene is TRBJ2-3, the V gene TRBV4-2, with no clear D. The CDR3 loop spans 14 amino acids. From germline, CDR1 is LGHNA and CDR2 YNFKEQ. V lost 0 bases, J lost 4 bases, and 8 bases lay in between. CDR3 in amino acids: CASSQENDPDTQYF. The DNA for the CDR3 is TGTGCCAGCAGCCAAGAAAACGATCCAGATACGCAGTATTTT.

At least ten counts were recorded for this clonotype. This rearrangement joins TRBV5-1 to TRBJ2-5; the D gene could be TRBD1 or TRBD2 (5 bases each). Looked up from germline, CDR1 is SGHRS and CDR2 is YFSETQ. Trimming took 4 bases from V and 2 from J, leaving 12 bases between them. CDR3 length: 14 residues. Written as DNA, the CDR3 is TGCGCCAGCAGCCTCCGGGACCTGCAAGAGACCCAGTACTTC. Amino acids: CASSLRDLQETQYF.

Only a few counts were recorded for this clonotype. This chain links TRBV12-3 or TRBV12-4 with TRBJ1-4; TRBD1 agrees at 7 bases. This CDR3 region has 15 residues. V shed 6 bases, J shed 8 bases, and the junction held 12 bases outside the gene matches. The CDR3: CASRSGQAAREKLFF. The CDR3, as DNA: TGTGCCAGCAGATCTGGACAGGCAGCAAGGGAAAAACTGTTTTTT.

V usage is TRBV6-1 and J usage is TRBJ1-6; D remains unclear. Germline V lookup: CDR1 MNHNS, CDR2 SASEGT. The CDR3 loop spans 15 amino acids. V was clipped by 2 bases and J by 7 bases, with 12 bases between them. The CDR3 nucleotides read TGTGCCAGCAGTGAAAGCCAGGAATACAATTCACCCCTCCACTTT. It is translated as CASSESQEYNSPLHF.

The DNA for the CDR3 is TGTGCCAGCAGCTTAGACCAATCGCCTGAAGCTTTCTTT. This sequence encodes CASSLDQSPEAFF. J is TRBJ1-1 and V is TRBV7-9, with D unclear. CDR1 SEHNR and CDR2 FQNEAQ come from the germline V gene (reference sequence). Trimming pared 1 base from V and 6 bases from J, leaving 9 bases between. The CDR3 has 13 residues.

V is TRBV14 and J is TRBJ2-3, with D hard to call. CDR1 is SGHDN, CDR2 FVKESK, per germline. V lost 4 bases and J lost 2, with 16 bases in between. There are 16 residues in the CDR3. The CDR3 coding sequence is TGTGCCAGCAGCCCCGGGTCGGTCATTCCCACAGATACGCAGTATTTT. This sequence encodes CASSPGSVIPTDTQYF.

This clonotype has only a few counts. This chain links TRBV12-3 or TRBV12-4 with TRBJ1-1; D gene ambiguous. The CDR3 sequence is 13 residues long. V lost 5 bases and J 8 bases, leaving 15 bases between the germline ends. CDR3 sequence: CASSDRAQKEAFF. DNA for the CDR3: TGTGCCAGCAGTGACCGGGCTCAAAAAGAAGCTTTCTTT.

V usage is TRBV21-1 and J usage is TRBJ2-5; TRBD1, the D gene given by the table, was not confirmed from the DNA. TRBV21-1 is flagged as a pseudogene. This CDR3 is 15 amino acids long. DNA for the CDR3: TGTGCCAGCAGCACGGGGACAGGGAAGGAAGAGACCCAGTACTTC. Translation gives CASSTGTGKEETQYF.